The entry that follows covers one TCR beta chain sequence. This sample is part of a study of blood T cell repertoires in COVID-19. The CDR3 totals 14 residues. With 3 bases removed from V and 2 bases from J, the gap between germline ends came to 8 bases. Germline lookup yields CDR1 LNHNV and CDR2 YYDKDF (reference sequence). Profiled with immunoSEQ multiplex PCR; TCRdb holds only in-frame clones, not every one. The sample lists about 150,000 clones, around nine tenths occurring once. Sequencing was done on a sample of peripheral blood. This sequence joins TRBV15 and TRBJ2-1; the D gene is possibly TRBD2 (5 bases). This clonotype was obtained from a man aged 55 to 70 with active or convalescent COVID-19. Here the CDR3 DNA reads TGTGCCACCAGCAGGACCGGGGCCTACAATGAGCAGTTCTTC. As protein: CATSRTGAYNEQFF.